The source of this T cell receptor (beta chain) is a study of blood T cell repertoires in COVID-19. Looking at the study overall: PBMCs, B-cell-depleted T cells, or T cells provided the cDNA or gDNA that made up the material.

TCRdb's copy holds only in-frame clones and misses some; the assay was immunoSEQ multiplex PCR. The repertoire holds some 180,000 clones, with roughly 76% as singletons. This CDR3 contains 15 residues. The V end lost 3 bases, the J end lost 3 bases, and 9 bases lay between the germline ends. In germline, CDR1 is SGHTA, CDR2 FQGNSA. Sequences were obtained from peripheral blood. The sequence came from a woman between 45 and 60 years old with active or convalescent COVID-19. The chain has TRBV7-2 and TRBJ1-6; D ambiguous. The CDR3: CASSLQADYNSPLHF. CDR3 coding DNA: TGTGCCAGCAGCTTGCAGGCAGACTATAATTCACCCCTCCACTTT.